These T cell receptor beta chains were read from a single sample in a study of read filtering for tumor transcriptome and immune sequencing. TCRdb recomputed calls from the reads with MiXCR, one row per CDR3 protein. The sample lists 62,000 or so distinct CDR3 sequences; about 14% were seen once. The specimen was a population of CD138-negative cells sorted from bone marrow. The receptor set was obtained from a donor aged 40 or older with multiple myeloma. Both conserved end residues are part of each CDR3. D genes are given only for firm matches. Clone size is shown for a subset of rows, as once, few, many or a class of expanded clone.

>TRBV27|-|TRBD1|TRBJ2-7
CASSLCRDSTHEQYF
TGTGCCAGCAGTTTGTGCCGGGACAGCACCCACGAGCAGTACTTC
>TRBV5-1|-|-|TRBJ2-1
CASSPDQSSYNEQFF
TGCGCCAGCAGCCCCGACCAGAGCTCCTACAATGAGCAGTTCTTC
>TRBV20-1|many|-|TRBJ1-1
CSASGKGGGWDTEAFF
TGCAGTGCTAGTGGAAAGGGGGGGGGATGGGACACTGAAGCTTTCTTT
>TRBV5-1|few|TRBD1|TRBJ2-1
CASSPGTGFNNEQFF
TGCGCCAGCAGCCCGGGGACAGGGTTCAACAATGAGCAGTTCTTC
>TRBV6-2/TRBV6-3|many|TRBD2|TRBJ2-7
CASSYSLAGGLKAYEQYF
TGTGCCAGCAGTTACTCGCTAGCGGGAGGGCTGAAGGCCTACGAGCAGTACTTC
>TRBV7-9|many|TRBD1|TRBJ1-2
CASSLETGGVGYIF
TGTGCCAGCAGCTTAGAAACAGGGGGCGTTGGCTACATCTTC
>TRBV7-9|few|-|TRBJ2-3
CASSPKGDTQYF
TGTGCCAGCAGCCCCAAGGGGGATACGCAGTATTTT
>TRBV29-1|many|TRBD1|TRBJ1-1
CSVGGGQGISEAFF
TGCAGCGTGGGGGGCGGACAGGGGATCTCTGAAGCTTTCTTT
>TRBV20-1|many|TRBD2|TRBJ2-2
CSARDSTSGKNTGELFF
TGCAGTGCTAGAGATTCGACTAGCGGAAAGAACACCGGGGAGCTGTTTTTT
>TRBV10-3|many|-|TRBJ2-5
CAISEGTVETQYF
TGTGCCATCAGTGAGGGAACAGTAGAGACCCAGTACTTC
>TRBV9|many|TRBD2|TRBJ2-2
CASSAPTSGGELFF
TGTGCCAGCAGCGCCCCGACTAGCGGCGGGGAGCTGTTTTTT
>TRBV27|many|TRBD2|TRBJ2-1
CASSLSGSFISSYNEQFF
TGTGCCAGCAGTTTAAGCGGGAGCTTTATAAGCTCCTACAATGAGCAGTTCTTC
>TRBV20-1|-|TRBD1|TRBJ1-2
CSATGGSSYGYTF
TGCAGTGCTACAGGGGGCTCAAGCTATGGCTACACCTTC
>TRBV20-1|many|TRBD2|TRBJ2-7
CSAVRRGRASHEQYF
TGCAGTGCTGTAAGGCGCGGGAGGGCGTCCCACGAGCAGTACTTC
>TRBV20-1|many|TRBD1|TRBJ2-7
CSAWTDRATYEQYF
TGCAGTGCTTGGACCGACAGGGCAACCTACGAGCAGTACTTC
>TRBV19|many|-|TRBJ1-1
CASTASLGTEAFF
TGTGCCAGTACGGCCAGCCTCGGCACTGAAGCTTTCTTT
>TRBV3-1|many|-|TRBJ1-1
CASSQGARLNTEAFF
TGTGCCAGCAGCCAAGGGGCCAGGTTGAACACTGAAGCTTTCTTT
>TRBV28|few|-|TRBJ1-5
CASSSSFTGRKQPQHF
TGTGCCAGCAGTTCCAGTTTTACAGGACGAAAACAGCCCCAGCATTTT
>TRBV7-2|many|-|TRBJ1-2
CASSFTPSLDYTF
TGTGCCAGCAGCTTTACCCCCTCTCTAGACTACACCTTC
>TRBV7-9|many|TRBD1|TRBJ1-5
CASSSSQGDSNQPQHF
TGTGCCAGCAGCTCATCTCAGGGGGATAGCAATCAGCCCCAGCATTTT
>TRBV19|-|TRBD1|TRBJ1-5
CASSDRAGNQPQHF
TGTGCCAGTAGCGACAGGGCGGGCAATCAGCCCCAGCATTTT
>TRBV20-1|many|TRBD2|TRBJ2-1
CSATGTRSSLEQFF
TGCAGTGCTACCGGGACTAGGTCTTCTCTTGAGCAGTTCTTC
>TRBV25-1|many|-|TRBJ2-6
CASSQKDSSSGANVLTF
TGTGCCAGCAGTCAAAAGGACAGCTCCTCTGGGGCCAACGTCCTGACTTTC
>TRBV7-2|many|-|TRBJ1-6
CASSLGQGGNSPLHF
TGTGCCAGCAGCTTAGGGCAGGGAGGGAATTCACCCCTCCACTTT
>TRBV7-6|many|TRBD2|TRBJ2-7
CASSSGRGAYEQYF
TGTGCCAGCAGCTCGGGGAGGGGAGCCTACGAGCAGTACTTC
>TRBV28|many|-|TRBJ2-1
CASSPSYNEQFF
TGTGCCAGCAGTCCTAGTTACAATGAGCAGTTCTTC
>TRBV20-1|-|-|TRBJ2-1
CSARGPHNEQFF
TGCAGTGCCCGGGGGCCGCACAATGAGCAGTTCTTC
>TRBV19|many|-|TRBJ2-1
CASSITLYRVQFF
TGTGCCAGTAGTATAACCCTCTACCGGGTGCAGTTCTTC
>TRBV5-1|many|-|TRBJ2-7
CASSFGTSYEQYF
TGCGCCAGCAGCTTTGGGACCTCCTACGAGCAGTACTTC
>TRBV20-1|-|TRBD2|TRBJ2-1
CSARAPGLDWTGEQFF
TGCAGTGCTAGGGCTCCGGGACTAGATTGGACCGGTGAGCAGTTCTTC
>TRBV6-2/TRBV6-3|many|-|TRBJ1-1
CASSYVRGRGLNTEAFF
TGTGCCAGCAGTTACGTTCGGGGGCGCGGGCTGAACACTGAAGCTTTCTTT
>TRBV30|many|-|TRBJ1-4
CAWSVRRARANEKLFF
TGTGCCTGGAGTGTTCGCCGGGCGCGGGCTAATGAAAAACTGTTTTTT
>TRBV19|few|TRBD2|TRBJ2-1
CASSSGRGYNEQFF
TGTGCCAGTAGTAGCGGGAGGGGCTACAATGAGCAGTTCTTC
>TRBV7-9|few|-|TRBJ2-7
CASSLPPDRTQYF
TGTGCCAGCAGCCTACCCCCCGACAGGACGCAGTACTTC
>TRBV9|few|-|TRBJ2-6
CASSVVPSGAGANVLTF
TGTGCCAGCAGCGTAGTCCCATCAGGGGCCGGGGCCAACGTCCTGACTTTC
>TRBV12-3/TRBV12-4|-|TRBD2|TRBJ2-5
CASSFPAGGIETQYF
TGTGCCAGCAGTTTCCCAGCGGGAGGGATCGAGACCCAGTACTTC
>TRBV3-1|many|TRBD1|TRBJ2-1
CASREGTGEMFF
TGTGCCAGCAGAGAGGGGACAGGGGAAATGTTCTTC
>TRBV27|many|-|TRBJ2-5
CASSLYGGQETQYF
TGTGCCAGCAGTTTATACGGGGGCCAAGAGACCCAGTACTTC
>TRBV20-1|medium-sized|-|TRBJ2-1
CSVSRDIPYNEQFF
TGCAGTGTTTCCCGGGACATCCCCTACAATGAGCAGTTCTTC
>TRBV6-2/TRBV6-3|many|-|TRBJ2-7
CASSYSSRGAYEQYF
TGTGCCAGCAGTTACTCGTCCAGGGGCGCCTACGAGCAGTACTTC
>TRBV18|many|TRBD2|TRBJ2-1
CASSPPRSRGNEQFF
TGTGCCAGCTCACCACCGCGGTCGCGGGGGAATGAGCAGTTCTTC
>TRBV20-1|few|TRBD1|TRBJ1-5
CSATGTGRMANQPQHF
TGCAGTGCTACCGGGACAGGGCGGATGGCCAATCAGCCCCAGCATTTT
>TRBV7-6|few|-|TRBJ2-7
CASSHRDSGAYEQYF
TGTGCCAGCAGCCACCGGGACAGCGGGGCTTACGAGCAGTACTTC
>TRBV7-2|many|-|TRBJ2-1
CASSKGLARDEQFF
TGTGCCAGCAGCAAGGGGCTAGCCCGAGATGAGCAGTTCTTC
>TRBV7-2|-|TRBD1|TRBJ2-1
CASRQGASNEQFF
TGTGCCAGCAGACAGGGGGCAAGCAATGAGCAGTTCTTC
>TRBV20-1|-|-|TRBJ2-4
CSASAFAKNIQYF
TGCAGTGCTAGTGCTTTCGCCAAAAACATTCAGTACTTC
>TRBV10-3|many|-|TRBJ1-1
CATYRDVSTEAFF
TGTGCCACCTACCGGGACGTAAGCACTGAAGCTTTCTTT
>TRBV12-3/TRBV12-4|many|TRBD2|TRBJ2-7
CASSLLAGAPYEQYF
TGTGCCAGCAGTTTACTAGCGGGAGCGCCCTACGAGCAGTACTTC
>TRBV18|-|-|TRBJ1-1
CASSPRSGRDTEAFF
TGTGCCAGCTCACCACGGTCAGGGAGGGACACTGAAGCTTTCTTT
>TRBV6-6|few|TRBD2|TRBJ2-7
CASSSGTSGRESYF
TGTGCCAGCAGTTCCGGGACTAGCGGGAGGGAGTCGTACTTC
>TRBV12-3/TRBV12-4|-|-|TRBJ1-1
CASSLRATDWNTEAFF
TGTGCCAGCAGTCTTAGGGCGACAGATTGGAACACTGAAGCTTTCTTT
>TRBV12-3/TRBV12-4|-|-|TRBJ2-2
CASLLGAGANTGGLFF
TGTGCCAGCCTTTTAGGGGCGGGTGCGAACACCGGGGGGCTGTTTTTT
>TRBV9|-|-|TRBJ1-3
CASSPRTLAGNTIYF
TGTGCCAGCAGCCCTCGGACGTTAGCTGGAAACACCATATATTTT
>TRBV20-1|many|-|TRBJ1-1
CSARDHGEMNTEAFF
TGCAGTGCTAGAGATCATGGGGAGATGAACACTGAAGCTTTCTTT